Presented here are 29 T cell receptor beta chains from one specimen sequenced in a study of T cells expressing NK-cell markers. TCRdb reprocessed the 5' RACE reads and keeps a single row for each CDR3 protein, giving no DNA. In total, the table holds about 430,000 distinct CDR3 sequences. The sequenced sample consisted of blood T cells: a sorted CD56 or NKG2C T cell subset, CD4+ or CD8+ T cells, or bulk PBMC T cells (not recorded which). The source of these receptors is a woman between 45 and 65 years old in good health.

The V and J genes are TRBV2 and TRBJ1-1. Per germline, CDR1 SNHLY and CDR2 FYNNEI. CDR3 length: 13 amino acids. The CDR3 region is CASSNAMNTEAFF.

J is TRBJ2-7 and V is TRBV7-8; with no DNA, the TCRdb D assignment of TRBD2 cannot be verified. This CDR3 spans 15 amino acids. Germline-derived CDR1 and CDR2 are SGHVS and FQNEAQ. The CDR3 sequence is CASSPRTSHGSEQYF.

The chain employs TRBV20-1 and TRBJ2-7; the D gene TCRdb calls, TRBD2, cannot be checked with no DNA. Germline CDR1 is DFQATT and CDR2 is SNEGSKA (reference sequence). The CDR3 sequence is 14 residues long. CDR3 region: CSALSRQGDYEQYF.

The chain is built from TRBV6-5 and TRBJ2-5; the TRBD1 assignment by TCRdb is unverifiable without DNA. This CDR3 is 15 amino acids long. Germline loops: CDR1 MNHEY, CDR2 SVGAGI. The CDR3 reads CASSYRGTPLGTQYF.

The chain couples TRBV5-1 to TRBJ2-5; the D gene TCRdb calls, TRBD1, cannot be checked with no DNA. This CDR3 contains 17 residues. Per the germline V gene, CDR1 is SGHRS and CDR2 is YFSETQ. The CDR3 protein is CASSLGTGQWVQETQYF.

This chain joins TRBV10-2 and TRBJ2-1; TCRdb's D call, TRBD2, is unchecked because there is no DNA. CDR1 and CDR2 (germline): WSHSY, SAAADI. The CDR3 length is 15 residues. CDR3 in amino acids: CASSDPRGDYNEQFF.

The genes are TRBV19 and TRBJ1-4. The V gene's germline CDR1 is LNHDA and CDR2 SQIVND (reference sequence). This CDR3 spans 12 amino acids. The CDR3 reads CASSITNEKLFF.

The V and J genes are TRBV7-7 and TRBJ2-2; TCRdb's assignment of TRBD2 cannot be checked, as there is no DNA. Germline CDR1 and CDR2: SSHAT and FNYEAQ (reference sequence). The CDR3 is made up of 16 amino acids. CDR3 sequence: CASSLGVAGDTGELFF.

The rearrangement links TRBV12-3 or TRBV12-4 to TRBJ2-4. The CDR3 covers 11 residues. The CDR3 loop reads CASSMENIQYF.

The CDR3 sequence: CASSPRDRGLYYGYTF. This chain links TRBV5-1 with TRBJ1-2; the TCRdb D gene call, TRBD1, has no DNA to confirm it. Germline assignment: CDR1 SGHRS and CDR2 YFSETQ. This CDR3 contains 16 residues.

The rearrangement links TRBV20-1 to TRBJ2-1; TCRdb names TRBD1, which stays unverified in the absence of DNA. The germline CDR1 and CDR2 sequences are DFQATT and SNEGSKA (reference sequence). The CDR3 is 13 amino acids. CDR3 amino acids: CSARTIRDRGGFF.

CDR3 loop: CASSGGGSDEFF. The rearrangement joins TRBV12-3 or TRBV12-4 to TRBJ2-1; TCRdb indicates TRBD1, and absent DNA this call remains unverified. The CDR3 is 12 residues long.

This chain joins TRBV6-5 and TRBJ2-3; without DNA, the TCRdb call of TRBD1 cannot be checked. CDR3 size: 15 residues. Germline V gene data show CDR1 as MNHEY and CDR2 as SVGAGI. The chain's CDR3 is CASSSRTGVTDTQYF.

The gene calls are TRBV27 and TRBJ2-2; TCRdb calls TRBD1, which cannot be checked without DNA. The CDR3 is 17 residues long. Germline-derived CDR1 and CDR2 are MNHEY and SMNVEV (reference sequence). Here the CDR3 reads CASSLDRIDLDTGELFF.

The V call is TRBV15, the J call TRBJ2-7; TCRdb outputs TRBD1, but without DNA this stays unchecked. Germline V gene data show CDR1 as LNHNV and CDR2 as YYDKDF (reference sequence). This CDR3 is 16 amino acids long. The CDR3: CATSRDSRGAIYEQYF.

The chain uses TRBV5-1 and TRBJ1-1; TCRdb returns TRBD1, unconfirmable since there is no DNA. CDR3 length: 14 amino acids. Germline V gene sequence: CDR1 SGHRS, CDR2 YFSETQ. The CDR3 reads CASSTDTGNTEAFF.

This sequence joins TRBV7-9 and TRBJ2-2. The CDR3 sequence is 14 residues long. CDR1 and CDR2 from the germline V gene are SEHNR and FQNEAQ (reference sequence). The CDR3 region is CASSRISGTGELFF.

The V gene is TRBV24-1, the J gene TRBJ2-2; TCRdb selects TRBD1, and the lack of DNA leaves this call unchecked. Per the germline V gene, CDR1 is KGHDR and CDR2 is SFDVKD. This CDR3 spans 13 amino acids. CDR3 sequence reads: CATSMTGPGELFF.

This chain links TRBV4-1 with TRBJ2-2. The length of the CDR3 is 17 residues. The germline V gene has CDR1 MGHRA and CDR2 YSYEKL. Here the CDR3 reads CASSQSVMGFMTGELFF.

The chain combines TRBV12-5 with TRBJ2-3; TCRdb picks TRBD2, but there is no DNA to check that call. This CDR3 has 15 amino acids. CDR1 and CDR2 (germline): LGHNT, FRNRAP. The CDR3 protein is CASGSSGEGTDTQYF.

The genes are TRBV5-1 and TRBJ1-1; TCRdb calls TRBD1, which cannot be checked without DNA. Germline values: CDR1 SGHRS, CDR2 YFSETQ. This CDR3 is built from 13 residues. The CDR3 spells CASNEQGETEAFF.

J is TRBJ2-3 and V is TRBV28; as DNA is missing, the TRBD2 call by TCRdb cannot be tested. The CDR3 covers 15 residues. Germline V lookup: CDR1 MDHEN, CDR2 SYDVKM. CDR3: CASSTPGTTTDTQYF.

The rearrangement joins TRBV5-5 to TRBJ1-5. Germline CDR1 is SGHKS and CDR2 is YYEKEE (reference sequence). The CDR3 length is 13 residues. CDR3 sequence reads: CASSYKMDQPQHF. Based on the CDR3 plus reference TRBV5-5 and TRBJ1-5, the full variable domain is DAGVTQSPTHLIKTRGQQVTLRCSPISGHKSVSWYQQVLGQGPQFIFQYYEKEERGRGNFPDRFSARQFPNYSSELNVNALLLGDSALYLCASSYKMDQPQHFGDGTRLSIL.

The CDR3 sequence is CASSLEGGLASYNEQFF. The chain carries TRBV5-1 and TRBJ2-1; TCRdb selects TRBD1, and the lack of DNA leaves this call unchecked. The CDR3 length is 17 residues. Germline V gives CDR1 SGHRS, CDR2 YFSETQ. The complete variable domain, with remaining parts taken from reference TRBV5-1 and TRBJ2-1, reads KAGVTQTPRYLIKTRGQQVTLSCSPISGHRSVSWYQQTPGQGLQFLFEYFSETQRNKGNFPGRFSGRQFSNSRSEMNVSTLELGDSALYLCASSLEGGLASYNEQFFGPGTRLTVL.

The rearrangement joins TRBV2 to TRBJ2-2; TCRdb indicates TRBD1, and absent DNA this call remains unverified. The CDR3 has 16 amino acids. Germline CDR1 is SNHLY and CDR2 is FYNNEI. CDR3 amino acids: CASRLRTGGGNGELFF.

The CDR3 protein is CASSPMTGKGETQYF. The chain links TRBV5-1 to TRBJ2-5; checking the TCRdb D call of TRBD1 is not possible without DNA. The CDR3 sequence is 15 residues long. Germline lookup yields CDR1 SGHRS and CDR2 YFSETQ.

CDR3 residues: CAISDSQFYGYTF. V and J are TRBV10-3 and TRBJ1-2. This CDR3 has 13 residues. Germline CDR1 reads ENHRY; CDR2 reads SYGVKD.

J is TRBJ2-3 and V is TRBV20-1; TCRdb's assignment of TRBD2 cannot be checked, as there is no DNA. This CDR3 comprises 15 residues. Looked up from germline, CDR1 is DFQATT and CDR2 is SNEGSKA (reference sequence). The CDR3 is CSARNVGLYTDTQYF.

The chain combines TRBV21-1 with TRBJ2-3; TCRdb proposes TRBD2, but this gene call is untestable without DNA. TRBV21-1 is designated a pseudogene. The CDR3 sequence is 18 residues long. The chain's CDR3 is CASASGVPPLPGGDTQYF.